This TCR beta chain was sequenced in a study of blood T cells in healthy people across ages. Study at large: Template switching retrieved approximately one barcoded beta molecule for each two T cells.

Germline values: CDR1 MNHEY, CDR2 SVGEGT. V dropped 6 bases and J dropped 1; count of bases not matched to a gene: 5. The CDR3 is made up of 16 amino acids. The people who gave samples were healthy Caucasians from Russia, aged roughly 6 to 100. Together with a sample-barcoded 5' primer, a J-beta primer mix was included in a second PCR lasting roughly 7 to 11 cycles. No fewer than 3 million CDR3-containing paired-end reads came from each sample. TCRdb processed the 5' RACE reads anew with MiXCR; each CDR3 protein has one entry. The table has about 680,000 distinct CDR3 sequences, around 45% seen once. Sequences were obtained from blood. The source of this sequence is an older woman in good health. The chain is built from TRBV6-2 or TRBV6-3 and TRBJ2-1; 11 bases map to TRBD2. Here the CDR3 DNA reads TGTGCCAGCAGCCCAAGACTAGCGGGATCCTACAATGAGCAGTTCTTC. This sequence encodes CASSPRLAGSYNEQFF.